The clone carrying this T cell receptor (beta chain) was found once. This record belongs to a study of OX40 agonist ivuxolimab in advanced cancers. V dropped 4 bases and J dropped 2; count of bases not matched to a gene: 3. Germline V CDR1 and CDR2: SGHRS, YFSETQ. The CDR3 consists of 13 residues. Sequenced by immunoSEQ multiplex PCR; TCRdb stores in-frame clones only, minus some. The sample has approximately 120,000 clones, 85% to 95% seen once. This receptor was taken from an adult with an advanced solid tumor such as melanoma, head and neck, liver or kidney cancer. This specimen was CD4+ or CD8+ T cells sorted from blood, taken in a trial of the OX40 agonist ivuxolimab. The J gene is TRBJ2-7, the V gene TRBV5-1; 7 bases match TRBD1. CDR3: CASSGDRAYEQYF. DNA of the CDR3: TGCGCCAGCAGCGGAGACAGGGCCTACGAGCAGTACTTC.